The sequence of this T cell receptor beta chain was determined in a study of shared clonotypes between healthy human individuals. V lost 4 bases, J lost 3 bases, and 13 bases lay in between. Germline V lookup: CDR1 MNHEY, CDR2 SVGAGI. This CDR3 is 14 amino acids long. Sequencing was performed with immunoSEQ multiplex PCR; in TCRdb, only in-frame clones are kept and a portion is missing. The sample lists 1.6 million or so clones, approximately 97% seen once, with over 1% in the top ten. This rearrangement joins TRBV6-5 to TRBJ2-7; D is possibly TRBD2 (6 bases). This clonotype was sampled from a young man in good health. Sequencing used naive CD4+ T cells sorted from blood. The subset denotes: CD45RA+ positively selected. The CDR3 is CASSSLTRNYEQYF. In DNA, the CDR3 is TGTGCCAGCAGTTCTTTGACTAGGAACTACGAGCAGTACTTC.